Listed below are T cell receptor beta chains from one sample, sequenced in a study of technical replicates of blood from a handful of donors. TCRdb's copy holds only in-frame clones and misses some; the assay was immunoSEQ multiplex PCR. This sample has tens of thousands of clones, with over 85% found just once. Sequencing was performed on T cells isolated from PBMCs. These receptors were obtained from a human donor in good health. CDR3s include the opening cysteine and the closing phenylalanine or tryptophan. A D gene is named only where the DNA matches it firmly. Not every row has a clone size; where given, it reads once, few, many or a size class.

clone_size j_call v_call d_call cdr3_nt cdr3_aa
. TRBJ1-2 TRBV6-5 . TGTGCCAGCAGTTACTCGGCAGGCTTCTATGGCTACACCTTC CASSYSAGFYGYTF
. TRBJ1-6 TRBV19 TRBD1 TGTGCCAGTAGTATAGTGGGACAGGTGGATTCACCCCTCCACTTT CASSIVGQVDSPLHF
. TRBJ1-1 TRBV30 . TGTGCCTGGAACCACTTCGGTACAGCGAACACTGAAGCTTTCTTT CAWNHFGTANTEAFF
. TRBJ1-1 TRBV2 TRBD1 TGTGCCAGCAGTCGATCCACCGGGACAGGGGGGACTGAAGCTTTCTTT CASSRSTGTGGTEAFF
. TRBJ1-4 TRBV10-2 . TGCGCCAGCTTAAAGACAGCGGGTAATGAAAAACTGTTTTTT CASLKTAGNEKLFF
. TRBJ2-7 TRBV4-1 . TGCGCCAGCAAAGAGTCTGAGCTTTCCTACGAGCAGTACTTC CASKESELSYEQYF
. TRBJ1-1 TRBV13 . TGTGCCAGCAGCTTACAGGGTGTTAGGACTGAAGCTTTCTTT CASSLQGVRTEAFF
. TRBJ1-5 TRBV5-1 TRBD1 TGCGCCAGCAGCTTGGAAGGGACAGTTAATCAGCCCCAGCATTTT CASSLEGTVNQPQHF
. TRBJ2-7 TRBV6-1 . TGTGCCAGCAGTGAACTAGCAAGGCAGTACTTC CASSELARQYF
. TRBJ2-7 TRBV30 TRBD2 TGTGCCTGGAGTGTATGGGTAGCGGGGGGTGAAGAGCAGTACTTC CAWSVWVAGGEEQYF
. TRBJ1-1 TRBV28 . TGTGCCACCGACTCGACCCTTCTAGTGAACACTGAAGCTTTCTTT CATDSTLLVNTEAFF
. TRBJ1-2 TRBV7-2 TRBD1 TGTGCCAGCAGCGCACCGGGACAGGGTCGCCCGAGGACCTTC CASSAPGQGRPRTF
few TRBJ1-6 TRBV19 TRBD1 TGTGCCAGTAGCCGCCAGACAGGGACGGAGAATTCACCCCTCCACTTT CASSRQTGTENSPLHF
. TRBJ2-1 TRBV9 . TGTGCCAGCAGCGTAGGAGGGCTAACGTACTACAATGAGCAGTTCTTC CASSVGGLTYYNEQFF
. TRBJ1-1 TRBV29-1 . TGCAGCGTTGAAGACCCTTCTCCCCTCCAAGGGGAGAAAAGGGGGTTT CSVEDPSPLQGEKRGF
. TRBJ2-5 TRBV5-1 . TGCGCCAGCAGCTTATTCACCGCCGGGACCCAGTACTTC CASSLFTAGTQYF
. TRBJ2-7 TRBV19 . TGTGCCAGTAGTCCGGACGCGGGCCCTAGCTCCTACGAGCAGTACTTC CASSPDAGPSSYEQYF